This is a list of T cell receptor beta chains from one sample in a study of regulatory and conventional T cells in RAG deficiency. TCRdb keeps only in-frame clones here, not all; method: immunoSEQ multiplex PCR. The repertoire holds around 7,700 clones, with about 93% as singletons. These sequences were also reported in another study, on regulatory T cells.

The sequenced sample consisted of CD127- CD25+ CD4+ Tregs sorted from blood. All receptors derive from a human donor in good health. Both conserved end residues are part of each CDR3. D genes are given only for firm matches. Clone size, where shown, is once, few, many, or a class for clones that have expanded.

TGTGCCAGCAGCTTAGCTGCGGGGAACATTCAGTACTTC	CASSLAAGNIQYF	-	TRBV7-2	-	TRBJ2-4
TGCGCCAGCAGCTTCGAGGGGGCAGAGACCCAGTACTTC	CASSFEGAETQYF	-	TRBV5-1	TRBD1	TRBJ2-5
TGTGCCAGCAGCACAGGGTCTGAGCAGTTCTTC	CASSTGSEQFF	-	TRBV2	-	TRBJ2-1
TGCGCCAGCAGCTTGGGACTAGGGGAGTTGGTCCAGTACTTC	CASSLGLGELVQYF	-	TRBV5-1	-	TRBJ2-5
TGCGCCAGCAGCTATAAAGGGTTCCAGGGACTCATGATTGGCTACACCTTC	CASSYKGFQGLMIGYTF	-	TRBV4-3	-	TRBJ1-2
TGTGCCAGCAGCTTCGGAGGGAGTGCGACCGGGGAGCTGTTTTTT	CASSFGGSATGELFF	-	TRBV7-9	-	TRBJ2-2
TGCGCCAGCAGCTTCTCCCCACCTGCCCTGGGCCATGGCTACACCTTC	CASSFSPPALGHGYTF	-	TRBV5-1	-	TRBJ1-2
TGTGCCAGCAGCGTAGGGACAGGGAGTGGAAACACCATATATTTT	CASSVGTGSGNTIYF	-	TRBV9	TRBD1	TRBJ1-3
TGTGCCAGCAGCTCTGGCGCACAGCTGGAAGCTTTCTTT	CASSSGAQLEAFF	-	TRBV5-6	-	TRBJ1-1
TGCGCCAGCAGCACAGGGACAGGGCTCTATGGCTACACCTTC	CASSTGTGLYGYTF	-	TRBV5-1	TRBD1	TRBJ1-2
TGCGCCAGCAGCTCGATCCCGACTCCTTTGTTAGGTAACTATGGCTACACCTTC	CASSSIPTPLLGNYGYTF	-	TRBV5-1	-	TRBJ1-2
TGTGCCAGCATCGAGGGAGGAGGAGGGCAGCCCCAGCATTTT	CASIEGGGGQPQHF	-	TRBV6-1	-	TRBJ1-5
TGTGCCAGCAGCTTAGCGATCGCAGATCGTTATGGCTACACCTTC	CASSLAIADRYGYTF	-	TRBV7-9	-	TRBJ1-2
TGTGCCAGCAGCTTGGCTACAAGGGGACAGGGATATAGCAATCAGCCCCAGCATTTT	CASSLATRGQGYSNQPQHF	-	TRBV5-5	TRBD1	TRBJ1-5
TGTGCCAGCAGTTTAGGAGGGGTCAATCAGCCCCAGCATTTT	CASSLGGVNQPQHF	-	TRBV27	-	TRBJ1-5
TGTGCCAGCAGCTTAGGGACTAGCGGAGTCTCCTACAATGAGCAGTTCTTC	CASSLGTSGVSYNEQFF	-	TRBV11-2	TRBD2	TRBJ2-1
TGTGCCAGCAGCAGGGACAGCTACGAGCAGTACTTC	CASSRDSYEQYF	-	TRBV14	TRBD1	TRBJ2-7
TGTGCCAGCAACCCTAGCGGGGGGCCCACCAATGAGCAGTTCTTC	CASNPSGGPTNEQFF	-	TRBV6-4	TRBD2	TRBJ2-1
TGTGCCAGCAGCTTATTAGGGAAAGGGACTTACAATGAGCAGTTCTTC	CASSLLGKGTYNEQFF	once	TRBV7-9	-	TRBJ2-1
TGTGCCAGCAGCTTAAGCCCGGGACAGGACTATGGCTACACCTTC	CASSLSPGQDYGYTF	-	TRBV7-2	TRBD1	TRBJ1-2
TGCGCCAGCAGTGGGGACTCTACGCTCTACGAGCAGTACTTC	CASSGDSTLYEQYF	-	TRBV10-2	-	TRBJ2-7
TGTGCCACCAGCAGGGTATCCGGGACAGAAGCTTTCTTT	CATSRVSGTEAFF	-	TRBV15	-	TRBJ1-1
TGTGCCAGCACCAGACAGGTCCGGGACCAAGAGACCCAGTACTTC	CASTRQVRDQETQYF	-	TRBV5-5	-	TRBJ2-5
TGTGCCAGCAGTGAAGTCAGGCAGATCACAGATACGCAGTATTTT	CASSEVRQITDTQYF	-	TRBV6-1	-	TRBJ2-3
TGTGCCTGGAGGGGGGGAGTGGGCAGGTCCACCTACGAGCAGTACTTC	CAWRGGVGRSTYEQYF	-	TRBV30	-	TRBJ2-7
TGTGCCAGCAGCTTGGATTATAGCCTTGAAGCTTTCTTT	CASSLDYSLEAFF	-	TRBV5-6	-	TRBJ1-1
TGCGCCAGCAGCGGTACAGGGGGCGGGTATGGCTACACCTTC	CASSGTGGGYGYTF	few	TRBV5-1	TRBD1	TRBJ1-2
TGTGCCTGGAGTGTTGGGGCGGGGGGCACAGATACGCAGTATTTT	CAWSVGAGGTDTQYF	-	TRBV30	TRBD2	TRBJ2-3
TGTGCAGGTAGCGGGATGAGCGGGCATACGCAGTATTTT	CAGSGMSGHTQYF	-	TRBV5-4	TRBD2	TRBJ2-3
TGTGCCAGCAGCTTAAAATTCGCGGACAGCAATGAGCAGTTCTTC	CASSLKFADSNEQFF	-	TRBV11-2	-	TRBJ2-1
TGTGCCAGCAGACACATGGTAGAAAAACTGTTTTTT	CASRHMVEKLFF	few	TRBV7-9	-	TRBJ1-4
TGTGCCAGCAGCGATAGAACAGGGTTTGCCAATCAGCCCCAGCATTTT	CASSDRTGFANQPQHF	-	TRBV2	-	TRBJ1-5
TGTGCCAGCAGCTTAGGAGTCGTGAACACCATATATTTT	CASSLGVVNTIYF	-	TRBV7-9	-	TRBJ1-3
TGCGCCAGCCAAGTGACACCTGAACCGAACACAGATACGCAGTATTTT	CASQVTPEPNTDTQYF	-	TRBV5-1	-	TRBJ2-3
TGTGCCAGCAGCCCGCGGCCGGGACAGGGGGCGTCTGAAGCTTTCTTT	CASSPRPGQGASEAFF	-	TRBV7-2	TRBD1	TRBJ1-1
TGTGCCAGCAGGCGGCGGGTAGCCGGGGGGGAGCTGTTTTTT	CASRRRVAGGELFF	-	TRBV2	-	TRBJ2-2
TGTGCCAGCAGTTCCCTCGGGGAGCTGTTTTTT	CASSSLGELFF	once	TRBV27	-	TRBJ2-2
TGTGCCATCAGTGTGAGCGGGAGTTACAATGAGCAGTTCTTC	CAISVSGSYNEQFF	-	TRBV10-3	TRBD2	TRBJ2-1
TGTGCCTGGAGTCCCCCGGACAGGGAAAGCTATGGCTACACCTTC	CAWSPPDRESYGYTF	-	TRBV30	TRBD1	TRBJ1-2
TGTGCCAGCAGTTACCAGCGGCGGGGGCCGCCAGATACGCAGTATTTT	CASSYQRRGPPDTQYF	-	TRBV6-5	-	TRBJ2-3
TGTGCCAGCAGCCAACAGGGGGCTAGGACCGGGGAGCTGTTTTTT	CASSQQGARTGELFF	-	TRBV6-6	TRBD1	TRBJ2-2
TGTGCCAGCAGCTCCGCCAGGGTACCTGTCGCCGAGCAGTACTTC	CASSSARVPVAEQYF	-	TRBV14	-	TRBJ2-7
TGTGCCACCAGCAGAGATGGGACGGGCGGGAGCTCCTACGAGCAGTACTTC	CATSRDGTGGSSYEQYF	-	TRBV15	TRBD2	TRBJ2-7
TGTGCCAGCAGCGGGGCGGGACAGGGGACCGGCTACACCTTC	CASSGAGQGTGYTF	-	TRBV6-5	TRBD1	TRBJ1-2
TGTGCCAGCTCACCCCAGGTAGAGGGTGCCGAGCAGTACTTC	CASSPQVEGAEQYF	-	TRBV18	-	TRBJ2-7
TGTGCCAGCACCTCGGGACTAAGACTGAGTGGCTACACCTTC	CASTSGLRLSGYTF	-	TRBV2	-	TRBJ1-2
TGTGCCAGCTCAAGGACAGGGTTGAGCTACGAGCAGTACTTC	CASSRTGLSYEQYF	once	TRBV27	TRBD1	TRBJ2-7
TGCGCCAGCAGCCCGCGGGACAGGGGAGAGAACGAGCAGTACTTC	CASSPRDRGENEQYF	-	TRBV5-1	TRBD1	TRBJ2-7
TGTGCCAGCAGCCTTTTAGCTTGGATAGCGGGAGGTAGCACAGATACGCAGTATTTT	CASSLLAWIAGGSTDTQYF	-	TRBV5-4	TRBD2	TRBJ2-3
TGTGCCAGCTCCTTACTAGTCTACAATGAGCAGTTCTTC	CASSLLVYNEQFF	-	TRBV18	-	TRBJ2-1
TGCGCCAGCAGCTTGAACAGGGCGATGAACACTGAAGCTTTCTTT	CASSLNRAMNTEAFF	once	TRBV5-1	-	TRBJ1-1
TGTGCCAGCTCCCTTAGTCGCGGGGCCGGGAATGAGCAGTTCTTC	CASSLSRGAGNEQFF	-	TRBV27	-	TRBJ2-1
TGCGCCACCCGAGATCCCGGGGCAGATACGCAGTATTTT	CATRDPGADTQYF	-	TRBV5-1	-	TRBJ2-3
TGTGCCAGCAGCTTTAGGGCAGGGCTCAATGAGCAGTTCTTC	CASSFRAGLNEQFF	-	TRBV11-1	-	TRBJ2-1
TGTGCCAGTAGGCCCAGGGGTGGCTACACCTTC	CASRPRGGYTF	-	TRBV2	-	TRBJ1-2
TGCGCCAGCAGCCAAGAGGGGACAGTGATAAATCAGCCCCAGCATTTT	CASSQEGTVINQPQHF	-	TRBV4-1	TRBD1	TRBJ1-5
TGTGCCAGCAGTTCTGACAGGGCCCGTAGCTACACCTTC	CASSSDRARSYTF	-	TRBV7-9	TRBD1	TRBJ1-2